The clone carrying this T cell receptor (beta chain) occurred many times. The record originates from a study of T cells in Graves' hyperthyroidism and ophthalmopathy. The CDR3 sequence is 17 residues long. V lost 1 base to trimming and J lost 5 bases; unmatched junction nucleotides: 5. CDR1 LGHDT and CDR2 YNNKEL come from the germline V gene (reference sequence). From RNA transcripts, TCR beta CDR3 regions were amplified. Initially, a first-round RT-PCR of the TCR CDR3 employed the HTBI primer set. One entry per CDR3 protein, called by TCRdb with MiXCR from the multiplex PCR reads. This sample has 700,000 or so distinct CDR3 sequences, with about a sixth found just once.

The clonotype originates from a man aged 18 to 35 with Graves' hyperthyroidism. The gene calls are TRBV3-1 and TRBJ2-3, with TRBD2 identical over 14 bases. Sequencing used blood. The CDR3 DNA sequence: TGTGCCAGCAGCCAAGGGGGACTAGCGGGAGAGGAAGATACGCAGTATTTT. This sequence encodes CASSQGGLAGEEDTQYF.